This is a list of T cell receptor beta chains from one sample in a study of CD8 T cells in Susac syndrome. Each CDR3 protein is one row after TCRdb ran MiXCR on the immunoSEQ multiplex PCR reads. The sample lists approximately 140,000 distinct CDR3 sequences; 80% were seen once. The material sequenced was CD8+ T cells from PBMCs. The receptors come from a human donor with multiple sclerosis. Both conserved end residues are part of each CDR3. The order of the fields is clone size, V gene, J gene, D gene, CDR3 protein, CDR3 DNA. D genes are given only for firm matches. Clone sizes are given selectively: once, few, many, or a class where the clone is expanded.

clone_size: -; v_call: TRBV11-2; j_call: TRBJ2-3; d_call: -; cdr3_aa: CASSLRRRTRGRRYHTDTQYF; cdr3_nt: TGTGCCAGCAGCTTAAGACGAAGAACCAGGGGCAGAAGATACCACACAGATACGCAGTATTTT
clone_size: once; v_call: TRBV13; j_call: TRBJ1-1; d_call: -; cdr3_aa: CASSPALGAASEASF; cdr3_nt: TGTGCCAGCAGCCCCGCCTTGGGGGCAGCGTCTGAAGCTTCCTTT
clone_size: -; v_call: TRBV6-5; j_call: TRBJ2-7; d_call: -; cdr3_aa: CASIVGNEQYF; cdr3_nt: TGTGCCAGCATTGTGGGGAACGAGCAGTACTTC
clone_size: -; v_call: TRBV5-5; j_call: TRBJ1-1; d_call: -; cdr3_aa: CASSLAGALNTEAFF; cdr3_nt: TGTGCCAGCAGCTTGGCGGGGGCTCTAAACACTGAAGCTTTCTTT
clone_size: -; v_call: TRBV11-2; j_call: TRBJ2-5; d_call: -; cdr3_aa: CASGTVQETQYF; cdr3_nt: TGTGCCAGCGGGACTGTACAAGAGACCCAGTACTTC
clone_size: -; v_call: TRBV24-1; j_call: TRBJ2-1; d_call: TRBD2; cdr3_aa: CATSDFQNGGNEQFF; cdr3_nt: TGTGCCACCAGTGATTTTCAAAACGGGGGGAATGAGCAGTTCTTC
clone_size: -; v_call: TRBV11-2; j_call: TRBJ2-3; d_call: TRBD2; cdr3_aa: CASSLWSSGNTDTQYF; cdr3_nt: TGTGCCAGCAGCTTATGGTCTAGCGGGAATACAGATACGCAGTATTTT
clone_size: -; v_call: TRBV19; j_call: TRBJ2-7; d_call: TRBD1; cdr3_aa: CASSIVYRGSNEQYF; cdr3_nt: TGTGCCAGTAGTATAGTTTACAGGGGGAGCAACGAGCAGTACTTC
clone_size: -; v_call: TRBV12-3/TRBV12-4; j_call: TRBJ2-1; d_call: TRBD2; cdr3_aa: CASSLIGGSDNEQFF; cdr3_nt: TGTGCCAGCAGTTTAATCGGCGGGAGTGACAATGAGCAGTTCTTC
clone_size: -; v_call: TRBV12-3/TRBV12-4; j_call: TRBJ2-1; d_call: -; cdr3_aa: CASRKTGLFYNEQFF; cdr3_nt: TGTGCCAGCAGGAAAACAGGGCTCTTCTACAATGAGCAGTTCTTC
clone_size: -; v_call: TRBV25-1; j_call: TRBJ1-1; d_call: -; cdr3_aa: CASSESGLGTEAFF; cdr3_nt: TGTGCCAGCAGTGAATCAGGTTTAGGTACTGAAGCTTTCTTT
clone_size: -; v_call: TRBV4-1; j_call: TRBJ2-1; d_call: -; cdr3_aa: CASSHHQGEQFF; cdr3_nt: TGCGCCAGCAGCCACCACCAGGGTGAGCAGTTCTTC
clone_size: -; v_call: TRBV2; j_call: TRBJ2-2; d_call: -; cdr3_aa: CASSDPQGSPTGELFF; cdr3_nt: TGTGCCAGCAGTGACCCCCAGGGCTCACCCACCGGGGAGCTGTTTTTT
clone_size: -; v_call: TRBV29-1; j_call: TRBJ1-1; d_call: -; cdr3_aa: CSVEDGMNTEAFF; cdr3_nt: TGCAGCGTTGAGGACGGTATGAACACTGAAGCTTTCTTT
clone_size: -; v_call: TRBV5-1; j_call: TRBJ2-3; d_call: TRBD1; cdr3_aa: CASSYSAGQGKGGTDTQYF; cdr3_nt: TGCGCCAGCAGCTATTCAGCGGGACAGGGGAAAGGGGGCACAGATACGCAGTATTTT
clone_size: few; v_call: TRBV5-5; j_call: TRBJ2-5; d_call: TRBD2; cdr3_aa: CASSIPRLGGQTQETQYF; cdr3_nt: TGTGCCAGCAGCATACCCCGACTGGGAGGGCAAACCCAAGAGACCCAGTACTTC
clone_size: -; v_call: TRBV2; j_call: TRBJ1-6; d_call: TRBD1; cdr3_aa: CASSAGTAHYNSPLHF; cdr3_nt: TGTGCCAGCAGTGCCGGGACAGCCCACTATAATTCACCCCTTCACTTT
clone_size: -; v_call: TRBV4-1; j_call: TRBJ1-6; d_call: -; cdr3_aa: CASTQGSSLARPLHF; cdr3_nt: TGCGCCAGCACCCAAGGGTCCTCGCTAGCTAGGCCCCTCCACTTT
clone_size: -; v_call: TRBV27; j_call: TRBJ2-1; d_call: -; cdr3_aa: CASSYRNHNEQFF; cdr3_nt: TGTGCCAGCAGTTACCGGAACCACAATGAGCAGTTCTTC
clone_size: -; v_call: TRBV9; j_call: TRBJ2-3; d_call: -; cdr3_aa: CASSPRRVQDTQYF; cdr3_nt: TGTGCCAGCAGCCCCCGACGGGTACAAGATACGCAGTATTTT
clone_size: -; v_call: TRBV27; j_call: TRBJ1-2; d_call: -; cdr3_aa: CASGYRFDGYTF; cdr3_nt: TGTGCCAGCGGATACAGGTTTGATGGCTACACCTTC
clone_size: -; v_call: TRBV5-5; j_call: TRBJ2-7; d_call: -; cdr3_aa: CASSLAGGLISYEQYF; cdr3_nt: TGTGCCAGCAGCTTGGCGGGCGGCCTTATATCCTACGAGCAGTACTTC
clone_size: -; v_call: TRBV9; j_call: TRBJ2-1; d_call: -; cdr3_aa: CASRGDPYNEQFF; cdr3_nt: TGTGCCAGCAGGGGGGACCCCTACAATGAGCAGTTCTTC
clone_size: -; v_call: TRBV27; j_call: TRBJ1-5; d_call: -; cdr3_aa: CASSQRGNQPQHF; cdr3_nt: TGTGCCAGCAGCCAAAGGGGTAATCAGCCCCAGCATTTT
clone_size: -; v_call: TRBV29-1; j_call: TRBJ1-1; d_call: TRBD1; cdr3_aa: CSVSTGQGTEAFF; cdr3_nt: TGCAGCGTATCGACAGGGCAGGGGACTGAAGCTTTCTTT
clone_size: -; v_call: TRBV20-1; j_call: TRBJ2-3; d_call: -; cdr3_aa: CSAREPSADTQYF; cdr3_nt: TGCAGTGCTAGAGAGCCTAGTGCAGATACGCAGTATTTT
clone_size: -; v_call: TRBV2; j_call: TRBJ2-3; d_call: -; cdr3_aa: CASSSPTLSTDTQYF; cdr3_nt: TGTGCCAGCAGTTCTCCTACCTTAAGCACAGATACGCAGTATTTT
clone_size: -; v_call: TRBV6-6; j_call: TRBJ1-1; d_call: -; cdr3_aa: CASSYVPNTEAFF; cdr3_nt: TGTGCCAGCAGTTATGTGCCCAACACTGAAGCTTTCTTT
clone_size: -; v_call: TRBV7-6; j_call: TRBJ1-1; d_call: -; cdr3_aa: CASSFQGPATEAFF; cdr3_nt: TGTGCCAGCAGCTTTCAGGGGCCCGCCACTGAAGCTTTCTTT
clone_size: -; v_call: TRBV19; j_call: TRBJ2-5; d_call: -; cdr3_aa: CASSLTGSWQETQYF; cdr3_nt: TGTGCCAGTAGTCTCACAGGGTCTTGGCAAGAGACCCAGTACTTC
clone_size: few; v_call: TRBV7-9; j_call: TRBJ2-5; d_call: -; cdr3_aa: CASSLGGLLNAQYF; cdr3_nt: TGTGCCAGCAGCCTAGGGGGACTCCTTAACGCCCAGTACTTC
clone_size: -; v_call: TRBV5-1; j_call: TRBJ1-6; d_call: TRBD1; cdr3_aa: CASSQGTGKASDSPLHF; cdr3_nt: TGCGCCAGCAGCCAAGGGACAGGGAAGGCTTCTGATTCACCCCTCCACTTT
clone_size: -; v_call: TRBV19; j_call: TRBJ2-7; d_call: -; cdr3_aa: CASSPGRQYEQYF; cdr3_nt: TGTGCCAGTAGTCCGGGACGGCAATACGAGCAGTACTTC
clone_size: few; v_call: TRBV7-2; j_call: TRBJ2-5; d_call: TRBD2; cdr3_aa: CASSPGRFEETQYF; cdr3_nt: TGTGCCAGCAGCCCCGGGAGGTTCGAAGAGACCCAGTACTTC
clone_size: -; v_call: TRBV7-8; j_call: TRBJ1-1; d_call: -; cdr3_aa: CASLEIKENTEAFF; cdr3_nt: TGTGCCAGTTTAGAAATCAAAGAGAACACTGAAGCTTTCTTT
clone_size: once; v_call: TRBV5-1; j_call: TRBJ2-2; d_call: TRBD1; cdr3_aa: CASSWDSNTGELFF; cdr3_nt: TGCGCCAGCAGCTGGGACAGTAACACCGGGGAGCTGTTTTTT
clone_size: -; v_call: TRBV18; j_call: TRBJ2-1; d_call: TRBD2; cdr3_aa: CASRLAVNEQFF; cdr3_nt: TGTGCCAGCCGACTAGCGGTTAATGAGCAGTTCTTC
clone_size: -; v_call: TRBV21-1; j_call: TRBJ1-2; d_call: -; cdr3_aa: CASSLQQFTVKDYGYTF; cdr3_nt: TGTGCCAGCAGCTTACAACAGTTTACGGTTAAGGACTATGGCTACACCTTC
clone_size: -; v_call: TRBV5-4; j_call: TRBJ1-2; d_call: TRBD1; cdr3_aa: CASSLGWDSYGYTF; cdr3_nt: TGTGCCAGCAGCTTGGGCTGGGACAGTTATGGCTACACCTTC
clone_size: -; v_call: TRBV28; j_call: TRBJ1-5; d_call: -; cdr3_aa: CASSLVGGFSNQPQHF; cdr3_nt: TGTGCCAGCAGTTTAGTTGGCGGGTTTAGCAATCAGCCCCAGCATTTT
clone_size: -; v_call: TRBV18; j_call: TRBJ2-7; d_call: TRBD1; cdr3_aa: CASSLETGGRDEQYF; cdr3_nt: TGTGCCAGCTCACTTGAGACAGGGGGCAGGGACGAGCAGTACTTC
clone_size: -; v_call: TRBV29-1; j_call: TRBJ2-1; d_call: -; cdr3_aa: CSVEEHGLYNEQFF; cdr3_nt: TGCAGCGTTGAAGAACATGGGCTCTACAATGAGCAGTTCTTC
clone_size: -; v_call: TRBV9; j_call: TRBJ2-1; d_call: -; cdr3_aa: CASSVGSHRFHEQFF; cdr3_nt: TGTGCCAGCAGCGTAGGAAGTCATCGTTTTCATGAGCAGTTCTTC